The next 20 T cell receptor beta chains were all read from a single sample in a study of T cell responses to AZD1222 COVID-19 vaccine. The table came from immunoSEQ multiplex PCR; TCRdb's copy has only in-frame clones and leaves some out. The sample records some 100,000 clones, roughly 88% being singletons. The sample consisted of peripheral blood, taken on day 0 of MenACWY control vaccination. Every receptor here comes from an adult in good health.

In this sample, this clone turned up a few times. The rearrangement uses TRBV28 and TRBJ1-1; D is uncertain. The CDR3 runs to 13 residues. Trimming took off 3 bases at V and 0 bases at J, with 5 bases between the two ends. CDR1 and CDR2 (germline): MDHEN, SYDVKM. Here the CDR3 DNA reads TGTGCCAGCAGTTTCATCCTGAACACTGAAGCTTTCTTT. Encoded protein: CASSFILNTEAFF.

The CDR3 spells CASSPRTWTGQETQYF. CDR3 sequence (DNA): TGTGCCAGCAGTCCCAGAACCTGGACCGGCCAAGAGACCCAGTACTTC. This chain connects TRBV28 to TRBJ2-5; no clear D. Germline assignment: CDR1 MDHEN and CDR2 SYDVKM. This CDR3 is built from 16 residues. With 5 bases removed from V and 1 base from J, the gap between germline ends came to 17 bases.

The V and J genes are TRBV11-2 and TRBJ2-1; possible D gene TRBD1, 6 bases. The CDR3 is 12 residues long. Trimming shortened V by 8 bases and J by 11 bases, and 16 bases separated the two germline ends. The germline gives CDR1 SGHAT, CDR2 FQNNGV. CDR3 coding DNA: TGTGCCAGCGGACTTTCTGGACAGAAGCAGTTCTTC. Its protein is CASGLSGQKQFF.

This chain connects TRBV7-2 to TRBJ2-1, with TRBD2 identical over 10 bases. The V gene end was trimmed by 5 bases and the J gene end by 7 bases; junction bases not matched to a gene: 11. CDR3 length: 16 residues. The germline V gene encodes CDR1 SGHTA and CDR2 FQGNSA. CDR3 loop: CASSLGASGSLNEQFF. CDR3 DNA: TGTGCCAGCAGCCTAGGGGCTAGCGGGAGTTTGAATGAGCAGTTCTTC.

The chain joins TRBV5-1 to TRBJ2-2, with D tentatively TRBD1 or TRBD2 (5 bases each). This CDR3 comprises 16 residues. Trimming took 4 bases from V and 4 from J, leaving 17 bases between them. Looked up from germline, CDR1 is SGHRS and CDR2 is YFSETQ. CDR3 loop: CASSGGLADRTGELFF. The CDR3, as DNA: TGCGCCAGCAGCGGGGGATTAGCAGACCGCACCGGGGAGCTGTTTTTT. Full variable domain (outside the CDR3, taken from reference TRBV5-1 and TRBJ2-2): KAGVTQTPRYLIKTRGQQVTLSCSPISGHRSVSWYQQTPGQGLQFLFEYFSETQRNKGNFPGRFSGRQFSNSRSEMNVSTLELGDSALYLCASSGGLADRTGELFFGEGSRLTVL.

The chain carries TRBV7-3 and TRBJ2-7; D remains ambiguous. The CDR3 has 14 amino acids. Germline loops: CDR1 SGHTA, CDR2 FQGTGA. Trimming took 2 bases from V and 0 from J, leaving 8 bases between them. The CDR3, as DNA: TGTGCCAGCAGCTTAGGGCCGGACTCCTACGAGCAGTACTTC. As protein: CASSLGPDSYEQYF.

Only a few counts were recorded for this clone. The chain links TRBV7-9 to TRBJ2-5; the D gene could be TRBD1 or TRBD2 (6 bases each). V was clipped by 3 bases and J by 0 bases, with 8 bases between them. This CDR3 region has 14 residues. Germline lookup yields CDR1 SEHNR and CDR2 FQNEAQ (reference sequence). The CDR3 sequence is CASSFGGNQETQYF. CDR3 nucleotide sequence: TGTGCCAGCAGCTTCGGGGGCAACCAAGAGACCCAGTACTTC.

The CDR3 loop reads CASSLARTVYGYTF. CDR3 sequence (DNA): TGTGCCAGCAGCTTAGCGCGGACAGTCTATGGCTACACCTTC. The genes are TRBV11-1 and TRBJ1-2, with D maybe TRBD1 (6 bases). Trimming took 0 bases from V and 4 from J, leaving 9 bases between them. In germline, CDR1 is SGHAT, CDR2 FQDESV (reference sequence). The CDR3 is 14 amino acids.

The chain is built from TRBV4-1 and TRBJ1-5, with 7 bases aligning to TRBD1. The ends lost 1 base at V and 2 bases at J; junction bases unmatched: 14. Germline loops: CDR1 MGHRA, CDR2 YSYEKL. The CDR3 is made up of 19 amino acids. CDR3 coding DNA: TGCGCCAGCAGCCAAGGGTTAATACAGGACAGGAGAGGCAATCAGCCCCAGCATTTT. It translates to CASSQGLIQDRRGNQPQHF.

DNA of the CDR3: TGTGCCAGCAGCCCCGCGGGGTTACAGCTGAATTCACCCCTCCACTTT. Translated: CASSPAGLQLNSPLHF. This chain uses TRBV5-4 with TRBJ1-6; D remains unclear. The CDR3 spans 16 residues. With 4 bases removed from V and 7 bases from J, the gap between germline ends came to 18 bases. Per the germline V gene, CDR1 is SGHNT and CDR2 is YYREEE (reference sequence).

The J gene is TRBJ1-6, the V gene TRBV7-8; D is possibly TRBD1 (6 bases). Germline loops: CDR1 SGHVS, CDR2 FQNEAQ. The CDR3 has 13 amino acids. V was cut by 4 bases and J by 14 bases, with 15 bases left in between. In DNA, the CDR3 is TGTGCCAGCAGCTCGTACAGGGTCTCGGCCCTCCACTTT. Its protein is CASSSYRVSALHF.

This clone appeared a few times. This chain uses TRBV7-6 with TRBJ2-1, with a possible D match to TRBD1 (6 bases). The CDR3 covers 13 residues. The germline V gene encodes CDR1 SGHVS and CDR2 FNYEAQ. V was clipped by 1 base and J by 5 bases, with 6 bases between them. The CDR3 coding sequence is TGTGCCAGCAGCTTAGGGACAGACAATGAGCAGTTCTTC. It is translated as CASSLGTDNEQFF.

This chain uses TRBV28 with TRBJ1-1, with 7 bases fitting TRBD1. The V gene end was trimmed by 4 bases and the J gene end by 6 bases; junction bases not matched to a gene: 11. The CDR3 length is 15 residues. The V gene's germline CDR1 is MDHEN and CDR2 SYDVKM. This CDR3 reads CASSSKGAVVSEAFF. The CDR3 coding sequence is TGTGCCAGCAGTTCTAAGGGGGCCGTAGTGTCTGAAGCTTTCTTT. The whole variable domain, remainder taken from reference TRBV28 and TRBJ1-1, is DVKVTQSSRYLVKRTGEKVFLECVQDMDHENMFWYRQDPGLGLRLIYFSYDVKMKEKGDIPEGYSVSREKKERFSLILESASTNQTSMYLCASSSKGAVVSEAFFGQGTRLTVV.

The rearrangement uses TRBV4-3 and TRBJ1-4, with 7 bases matching TRBD1. The CDR3 length is 15 residues. The germline V gene has CDR1 LGHNA and CDR2 YSLEER. J gave up 4 bases and V 5 bases, and 7 bases lay outside the gene matches. CDR3 region: CASSAATGYNEKLFF. The CDR3 DNA follows: TGCGCCAGCAGCGCCGCGACAGGGTATAATGAAAAACTGTTTTTT.

J is TRBJ2-3 and V is TRBV4-2; no firm D call. The ends were cut back, 0 bases at V and 0 bases at J, with 13 bases in the middle. Germline V gene data show CDR1 as LGHNA and CDR2 as YNFKEQ. The CDR3 runs to 17 residues. As DNA, the CDR3 is TGTGCCAGCAGCCAAGATTCAGCGCTTACTAGCACAGATACGCAGTATTTT. This gives the protein CASSQDSALTSTDTQYF.

This chain links TRBV19 with TRBJ1-1; TRBD1 matches at 8 bases. Germline V gives CDR1 LNHDA, CDR2 SQIVND (reference sequence). Germline trimming cut 4 bases from V and 5 bases from J; bases unmatched to any gene: 9. The CDR3 is 15 amino acids. The CDR3 DNA is TGTGCCAGTAGTAGGACAGGGACTAAGGATACTGAAGCTTTCTTT. This gives the protein CASSRTGTKDTEAFF.

V and J are TRBV5-4 and TRBJ2-7, with TRBD1 identical over 8 bases. Trimming cost V 4 bases and J 0 bases; bases outside gene matches: 6. Germline lookup yields CDR1 SGHNT and CDR2 YYREEE (reference sequence). CDR3 length: 15 amino acids. The CDR3, as DNA: TGTGCCAGCAGCAAGGGACAGGCTGCCTCCTACGAGCAGTACTTC. This gives the protein CASSKGQAASYEQYF.

The CDR3 nucleotides read TGCGCCAGCAGCCAAGGGGGTACGACTGAAGCTTTCTTT. The encoded protein is CASSQGGTTEAFF. The chain is built from TRBV4-3 and TRBJ1-1; D is ambiguous. V lost 1 base, J lost 5 bases, and 8 bases lay in between. This CDR3 contains 13 residues. In germline, CDR1 is LGHNA, CDR2 YSLEER.

The CDR3 DNA follows: TGTGCCAGCAGCGCTCTAGGGTGGGCGGGCCGCTATGAGCAGTTCTTC. Its translation: CASSALGWAGRYEQFF. The V gene is TRBV28, the J gene TRBJ2-1; D may be TRBD2 (5 bases). The CDR3 runs 16 residues. Trimming left V 6 bases short and J 8 bases short, with 23 bases between. Germline-derived CDR1 and CDR2 are MDHEN and SYDVKM.

The V call is TRBV11-1, the J call TRBJ2-1; 7 bases align to TRBD2. Germline CDR1 and CDR2: SGHAT and FQDESV (reference sequence). V shed 5 bases and J 6 bases; nucleotides not matched to a gene: 7. The CDR3 has 14 amino acids. CDR3 protein: CASSTRGVLNEQFF. The CDR3 nucleotides read TGTGCCAGCAGCACCCGGGGGGTCCTCAATGAGCAGTTCTTC. Full variable domain (remainder filled in from reference TRBV11-1 and TRBJ2-1): EAEVAQSPRYKITEKSQAVAFWCDPISGHATLYWYRQILGQGPELLVQFQDESVVDDSQLPKDRFSAERLKGVDSTLKIQPAELGDSAMYLCASSTRGVLNEQFFGPGTRLTVL.